The rows below give T cell receptor beta chains drawn from one sample of a study of T cells after yellow fever vaccination. TCRdb passed the 5' RACE reads through MiXCR, listing each CDR3 protein once. The sample includes roughly 120,000 distinct CDR3 sequences, about 6.8% seen only once; the top ten take 2.5% to 3%. Material: CD4+ T cells sorted from PBMCs, obtained about 41 days after the first yellow fever vaccination. These receptors came from a man aged 18 to 29 who received the YFV17D yellow fever vaccine. Each CDR3 is given with its conserved first and last residue. A D gene is named only where the DNA matches it firmly. Where a row states a size, it is once, few, many or the class of an expanded clone; other rows omit it.

J gene: TRBJ2-5
V gene: TRBV5-6
clone size: many
D gene: TRBD2
CDR3 protein: CASSSRLAGGLETQYF
CDR3 DNA: TGTGCCAGCAGCTCGAGACTAGCGGGGGGGTTGGAGACCCAGTACTTC

J gene: TRBJ2-2
V gene: TRBV6-5
clone size: many
D gene: NA
CDR3 protein: CASSYYGGRGSGELFF
CDR3 DNA: TGTGCCAGCAGTTACTATGGCGGCCGGGGATCCGGGGAGCTGTTTTTT

J gene: TRBJ2-7
V gene: TRBV6-5
clone size: many
D gene: NA
CDR3 protein: CASSYPGSYEQYF
CDR3 DNA: TGTGCCAGCAGTTACCCTGGATCCTACGAGCAGTACTTC

J gene: TRBJ1-4
V gene: TRBV7-2
clone size: many
D gene: TRBD1
CDR3 protein: CASSRDRGAEKLFF
CDR3 DNA: TGTGCCAGCAGCAGGGACAGGGGGGCTGAAAAACTGTTTTTT

J gene: TRBJ2-2
V gene: TRBV13
clone size: many
D gene: NA
CDR3 protein: CASSLPGGELFF
CDR3 DNA: TGTGCCAGCAGCCTCCCTGGGGGGGAGCTGTTTTTT

J gene: TRBJ1-4
V gene: TRBV18
clone size: NA
D gene: NA
CDR3 protein: CASSGDLSTNEKLFF
CDR3 DNA: TGTGCCAGCTCGGGGGATTTATCAACTAATGAAAAACTGTTTTTT

J gene: TRBJ2-2
V gene: TRBV18
clone size: many
D gene: NA
CDR3 protein: CASSGKNTGELFF
CDR3 DNA: TGTGCCAGCTCAGGAAAGAACACCGGGGAGCTGTTTTTT

J gene: TRBJ2-2
V gene: TRBV3-1
clone size: many
D gene: NA
CDR3 protein: CASSYGTGELFF
CDR3 DNA: TGTGCCAGCAGCTACGGCACCGGGGAGCTGTTTTTT

J gene: TRBJ1-5
V gene: TRBV12-3/TRBV12-4
clone size: many
D gene: NA
CDR3 protein: CASSLAQGGNQPQHF
CDR3 DNA: TGTGCCAGCAGTTTAGCCCAGGGTGGCAATCAGCCCCAGCATTTT

J gene: TRBJ2-5
V gene: TRBV15
clone size: many
D gene: NA
CDR3 protein: CLPWEFQETQYF
CDR3 DNA: TGTCTTCCCTGGGAATTTCAAGAGACCCAGTACTTC

J gene: TRBJ2-7
V gene: TRBV5-1
clone size: many
D gene: NA
CDR3 protein: CASSLAWLDSYEQYF
CDR3 DNA: TGCGCCAGCAGCTTGGCCTGGCTGGACTCCTACGAGCAGTACTTC

J gene: TRBJ1-6
V gene: TRBV12-3/TRBV12-4
clone size: many
D gene: TRBD1
CDR3 protein: CASRGQVQSPLHF
CDR3 DNA: TGTGCCAGCAGGGGACAGGTTCAATCACCCCTCCACTTT

J gene: TRBJ1-4
V gene: TRBV12-3/TRBV12-4
clone size: many
D gene: NA
CDR3 protein: CASSLHTNEKLFF
CDR3 DNA: TGTGCCAGCAGTTTACACACTAATGAAAAACTGTTTTTT

J gene: TRBJ2-7
V gene: TRBV5-1
clone size: few
D gene: TRBD2
CDR3 protein: CASSSGGGTYEQYF
CDR3 DNA: TGCGCCAGCAGCTCCGGCGGGGGGACCTACGAGCAGTACTTC

J gene: TRBJ1-4
V gene: TRBV6-2/TRBV6-3
clone size: many
D gene: NA
CDR3 protein: CASTRTSRGLRDEKLFF
CDR3 DNA: TGTGCCAGCACCCGGACTTCCAGGGGCCTGAGGGATGAAAAACTGTTTTTT

J gene: TRBJ2-5
V gene: TRBV11-2
clone size: many
D gene: NA
CDR3 protein: CASSLGLVVQETQYF
CDR3 DNA: TGTGCCAGCAGCTTAGGTTTGGTGGTTCAAGAGACCCAGTACTTC

J gene: TRBJ2-2
V gene: TRBV7-3
clone size: many
D gene: TRBD1
CDR3 protein: CASSLSRDREGTGELFF
CDR3 DNA: TGTGCCAGCAGCTTAAGCCGGGACAGGGAGGGCACCGGGGAGCTGTTTTTT

J gene: TRBJ2-1
V gene: TRBV7-3
clone size: many
D gene: NA
CDR3 protein: CASSRPGGEQFF
CDR3 DNA: TGTGCCAGCAGCAGACCCGGGGGTGAGCAGTTCTTC

J gene: TRBJ2-3
V gene: TRBV5-1
clone size: many
D gene: TRBD2
CDR3 protein: CASRSGLATDTQYF
CDR3 DNA: TGCGCCAGCAGATCAGGACTAGCCACAGATACGCAGTATTTT

J gene: TRBJ2-3
V gene: TRBV5-1
clone size: NA
D gene: NA
CDR3 protein: CASRPGDTDTQYF
CDR3 DNA: TGCGCCAGCCGTCCAGGGGACACAGATACGCAGTATTTT

J gene: TRBJ2-7
V gene: TRBV30
clone size: many
D gene: TRBD1
CDR3 protein: CAWSQGPGEQYF
CDR3 DNA: TGTGCCTGGTCACAGGGGCCAGGAGAGCAGTACTTC

J gene: TRBJ2-5
V gene: TRBV20-1
clone size: few
D gene: TRBD2
CDR3 protein: CSARAGGIVETQYF
CDR3 DNA: TGCAGTGCTAGAGCGGGGGGAATCGTAGAGACCCAGTACTTC

J gene: TRBJ2-1
V gene: TRBV14
clone size: NA
D gene: NA
CDR3 protein: CASSQDLASREQFF
CDR3 DNA: TGTGCCAGCAGCCAAGATCTGGCATCCCGTGAGCAGTTCTTC

J gene: TRBJ2-5
V gene: TRBV18
clone size: many
D gene: NA
CDR3 protein: CASSPPVLETQYF
CDR3 DNA: TGTGCCAGCTCACCACCCGTTCTGGAGACCCAGTACTTC

J gene: TRBJ2-2
V gene: TRBV5-5
clone size: many
D gene: NA
CDR3 protein: CASSLEPQNTGELFF
CDR3 DNA: TGTGCCAGCAGCTTGGAGCCCCAGAACACCGGGGAGCTGTTTTTT

J gene: TRBJ2-4
V gene: TRBV20-1
clone size: many
D gene: NA
CDR3 protein: CSASTPRAKNIQYF
CDR3 DNA: TGCAGTGCTAGTACTCCCAGAGCCAAAAACATTCAGTACTTC

J gene: TRBJ1-2
V gene: TRBV7-9
clone size: few
D gene: NA
CDR3 protein: CASSKGGHYGYTF
CDR3 DNA: TGTGCCAGCAGCAAGGGGGGCCATTATGGCTACACCTTC

J gene: TRBJ2-6
V gene: TRBV27
clone size: many
D gene: TRBD2
CDR3 protein: CASSWGGAGANVLTF
CDR3 DNA: TGTGCCAGCAGTTGGGGGGGAGCTGGGGCCAACGTCCTGACTTTC